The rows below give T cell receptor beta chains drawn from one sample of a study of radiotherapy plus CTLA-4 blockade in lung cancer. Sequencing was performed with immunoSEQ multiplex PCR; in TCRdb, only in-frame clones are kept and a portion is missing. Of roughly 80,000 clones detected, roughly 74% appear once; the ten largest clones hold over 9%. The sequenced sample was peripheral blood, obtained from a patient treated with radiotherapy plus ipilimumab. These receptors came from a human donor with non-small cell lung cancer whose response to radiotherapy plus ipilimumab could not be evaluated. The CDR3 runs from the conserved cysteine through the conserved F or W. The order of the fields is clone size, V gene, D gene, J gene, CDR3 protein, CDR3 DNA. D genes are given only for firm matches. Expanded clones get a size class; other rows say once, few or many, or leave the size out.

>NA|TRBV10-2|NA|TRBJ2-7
CASNRNEQYF
TGCGCCAGCAACAGAAACGAGCAGTACTTC
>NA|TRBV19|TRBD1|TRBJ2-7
CASRRDSQVGEQYF
TGTGCCAGCCGACGGGACAGTCAAGTGGGCGAGCAGTACTTC
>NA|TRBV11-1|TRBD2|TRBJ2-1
CASSLVVLAGGDEQFF
TGTGCCAGCAGCTTAGTAGTCCTAGCGGGAGGTGATGAGCAGTTCTTC
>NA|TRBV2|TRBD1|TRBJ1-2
CAILTGGVGYTF
TGTGCCATCCTTACAGGGGGCGTTGGCTACACCTTC
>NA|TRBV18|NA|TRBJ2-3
CASSLTSSTDTQYF
TGTGCCAGCTCACTGACTAGTAGCACAGATACGCAGTATTTT
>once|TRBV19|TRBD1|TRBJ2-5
CATQDRGQETQYF
TGTGCCACCCAGGACAGGGGCCAAGAGACCCAGTACTTC
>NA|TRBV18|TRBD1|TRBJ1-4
CASSPRTPGTGGTNEKLFF
TGTGCCAGCTCACCCCGAACGCCCGGGACAGGGGGGACTAATGAAAAACTGTTTTTT
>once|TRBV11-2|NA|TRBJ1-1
CASSLERLNTEAFF
TGTGCCAGCAGCTTAGAGAGGTTGAACACTGAAGCTTTCTTT
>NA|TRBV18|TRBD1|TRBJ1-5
CASSPPDRGSRGNQPQHF
TGTGCCAGCTCACCACCCGACAGGGGGAGTCGAGGCAATCAGCCCCAGCATTTT
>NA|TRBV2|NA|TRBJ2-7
CASSDTGEQYF
TGTGCCAGCAGTGATACAGGCGAGCAGTACTTC